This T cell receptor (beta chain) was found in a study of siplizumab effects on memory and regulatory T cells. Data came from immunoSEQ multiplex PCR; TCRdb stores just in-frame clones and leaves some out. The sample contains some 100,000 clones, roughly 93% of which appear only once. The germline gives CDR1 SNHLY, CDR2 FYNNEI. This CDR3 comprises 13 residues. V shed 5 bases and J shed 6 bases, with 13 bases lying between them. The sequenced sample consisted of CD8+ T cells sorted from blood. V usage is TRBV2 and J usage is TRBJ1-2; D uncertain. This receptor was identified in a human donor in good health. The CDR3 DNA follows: TGTGCCAGCAGTTGGACCTTTTTTCATGGCTACACCTTC. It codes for CASSWTFFHGYTF. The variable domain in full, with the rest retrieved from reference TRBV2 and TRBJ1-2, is EPEVTQTPSHQVTQMGQEVILRCVPISNHLYFYWYRQILGQKVEFLVSFYNNEISEKSEIFDDQFSVERPDGSNFTLKIRSTKLEDSAMYFCASSWTFFHGYTFGSGTRLTVV.